Presented here are 14 T cell receptor beta chains from one specimen sequenced in a study of regulatory T cells in long-lasting Graves disease (dated by TCRdb to the early 2020s). Sample time point, as interpreted from the label and publication: newly diagnosed GD, antithyroid drugs for less than 3 months. For both TCR sequencing and RNA sequencing, RNA was extracted from PBMCs in TRIzol. The receptor library was made with multiplex PCR. For sequencing, an Illumina HiSeq 4000 was employed. To build TCR beta libraries, CDR3 regions were amplified by Arm-PCR using iRepertoire HTBI primers. TCRdb itself trimmed the public reads at Q25 with fastp, ran MiXCR and retained productive beta chains. A single entry per CDR3 protein holds the most common genes and DNA from its merged rows. The sample yields some 560,000 distinct CDR3 sequences; roughly a sixth were counted once. Around 25% of the sample is taken by the ten largest.

The data were also submitted as part of a second study, on T cells in Graves' hyperthyroidism and ophthalmopathy.

The sample in question was peripheral blood mononuclear cells (PBMCs), obtained at new diagnosis, from a patient treated with antithyroid drugs. The receptors come from a middle-aged woman with Graves disease. Donor details come from another sample of the same person, matched by shared clones.

About this clonotype itself: A much larger clone differs from this one at a single base, so this may be a read error. This sequence joins TRBV5-4 and TRBJ2-5; no firm D call. V lost 3 bases to trimming and J lost 4 bases, with 10 bases between them. The germline V gene has CDR1 SGHNT and CDR2 YYREEE (reference sequence). The CDR3 is 13 residues long. This chain's CDR3 is CASSSPRSETQYF. The CDR3 DNA sequence: TGTGCCAGCAGCTCCCCCCGGTCAGAGACCCAGTACTTC.

This clonotype was counted between two and nine times. The chain couples TRBV29-1 to TRBJ2-3, with 9 bases that match TRBD1. V shed 2 bases, J shed 4 bases, and the junction held 4 bases outside the gene matches. Germline V gives CDR1 SQVTM, CDR2 ANQGSEA. CDR3 length: 14 residues. CDR3 in amino acids: CSVELTGGSDTQYF. The DNA for the CDR3 is TGCAGCGTTGAATTGACAGGGGGTTCAGATACGCAGTATTTT.

This clonotype has more than one count but fewer than ten. The rearrangement links TRBV6-1 to TRBJ2-7, with 7 nucleotides matching TRBD1. Per germline, CDR1 MNHNS and CDR2 SASEGT. J lost 2 bases, V lost 6 bases, and 7 bases had no gene match. This CDR3 is 14 amino acids long. The CDR3 coding sequence is TGTGCCAGCAGGTCACCGGGACAGACCTACGAGCAGTACTTC. It yields the protein CASRSPGQTYEQYF.

This clonotype was seen more than once but under ten times. The rearrangement links TRBV30 to TRBJ1-5; D is uncertain. This CDR3 contains 12 residues. The germline CDR1 and CDR2 sequences are GTSNPN and SVGIG (reference sequence). The germline V and J ends were trimmed by 5 bases and 4 bases, with 9 bases remaining between them. The CDR3 coding sequence is TGTGCCTGGGGAGTCCCTAATCAGCCCCAGCATTTT. Protein product: CAWGVPNQPQHF.

In its sample, this clonotype was seen many times. The chain is built from TRBV20-1 and TRBJ2-1; D possibly corresponds to TRBD2 (6 bases). Germline-derived CDR1 and CDR2 are DFQATT and SNEGSKA (reference sequence). The CDR3 loop spans 15 amino acids. Trimming took 1 base from V and 5 from J, leaving 15 bases between them. CDR3 sequence reads: CSARAEGTGNNEQFF. The CDR3 DNA sequence: TGCAGTGCTAGAGCGGAGGGGACTGGAAACAATGAGCAGTTCTTC.

The chain joins TRBV28 to TRBJ2-7, with D perhaps matching TRBD1 (6 bases). Trimming removed 1 base from V and 0 bases from J, with 10 bases in between. From germline, CDR1 is MDHEN and CDR2 SYDVKM. This CDR3 region has 15 residues. CDR3 coding DNA: TGTGCCAGCAGTTTATCAGGGGCCCCCTCCTACGAGCAGTACTTC. It encodes CASSLSGAPSYEQYF.

This clonotype has more than one count but fewer than ten. The chain couples TRBV11-2 to TRBJ1-2, with TRBD1 identical over 7 bases. V lost 4 bases to trimming and J lost 4 bases; unmatched junction nucleotides: 18. The CDR3 consists of 18 residues. CDR1 is SGHAT and CDR2 is FQNNGV in the germline V gene. CDR3 loop: CASSSPRGPDRKLYGYTF. CDR3 DNA: TGTGCCAGCAGCTCACCTAGGGGGCCCGACAGAAAACTCTATGGCTACACCTTC.

This clonotype occurred a few times. V and J are TRBV27 and TRBJ1-1, with 8 bases fitting TRBD1. The CDR3 is 14 amino acids. Germline V lookup: CDR1 MNHEY, CDR2 SMNVEV (reference sequence). The V segment lost 6 bases and the J segment 4 bases; nucleotides outside the gene matches: 7. The CDR3 loop reads CASRTRDRFTEAFF. CDR3 nucleotides: TGTGCCAGCAGAACACGGGACAGGTTCACTGAAGCTTTCTTT.

V is TRBV29-1 and J is TRBJ2-1; 8 bases match TRBD1. CDR1 and CDR2 (germline): SQVTM, ANQGSEA. The CDR3 consists of 15 residues. The V segment lost 6 bases and the J segment 7 bases; nucleotides outside the gene matches: 14. CDR3: CSVPRQGIGSNEQFF. The CDR3 nucleotides are TGCAGCGTACCCAGACAGGGGATCGGGTCGAATGAGCAGTTCTTC.

This clonotype was detected only a few times. The chain joins TRBV4-1 to TRBJ1-4; 8 bases map to TRBD1. The germline V gene has CDR1 MGHRA and CDR2 YSYEKL. Trimming cost V 4 bases and J 0 bases; bases outside gene matches: 4. The CDR3 is 16 residues long. As DNA, the CDR3 is TGCGCCAGCAGCCGTCGGGGACAGGCAACTAATGAAAAACTGTTTTTT. This translates into CASSRRGQATNEKLFF.

This clonotype appeared many times. V usage is TRBV5-1 and J usage is TRBJ1-1, with D possibly TRBD1 on 5 matching bases. This CDR3 spans 15 amino acids. CDR1 is SGHRS and CDR2 is YFSETQ in the germline V gene. Trimming stripped 1 base from V and 3 bases from J, with 13 bases between. CDR3 residues: CASSLRGGSDTEAFF. The CDR3 nucleotides are TGCGCCAGCAGCTTGCGCGGGGGGTCGGACACTGAAGCTTTCTTT.

This clonotype was counted ten times or more. The V call is TRBV12-3 or TRBV12-4, the J call TRBJ1-5, with no clear D. V lost 7 bases, J lost 6 bases, and 10 bases lay in between. CDR3 length: 12 amino acids. CDR3 in amino acids: CASTFGSQPQHF. The CDR3 DNA sequence: TGTGCCAGCACCTTCGGGTCTCAGCCCCAGCATTTT.

This clonotype was observed at least ten times. This chain connects TRBV20-1 to TRBJ1-1, with D maybe TRBD1 (5 bases). Germline V gene data show CDR1 as DFQATT and CDR2 as SNEGSKA (reference sequence). The length of the CDR3 is 14 residues. Deletions cut 0 bases from V and 5 bases from J, with 13 bases between. In nucleotides, the CDR3 is TGCAGTGCTAGAGAAGTAGGGGAATGGACTGAAGCTTTCTTT. This translates into CSAREVGEWTEAFF.

This clonotype was picked up many times. This CDR3 is CASSPALNTEAFF. Here the CDR3 DNA reads TGTGCCAGCAGCCCAGCCCTGAACACTGAAGCTTTCTTT. The V and J genes are TRBV18 and TRBJ1-1; no firm D call. The CDR3 has 13 residues. Germline CDR1 is KGHSH and CDR2 is LQKENI. V gave up 8 bases and J gave up 0 bases, with 10 bases separating them.